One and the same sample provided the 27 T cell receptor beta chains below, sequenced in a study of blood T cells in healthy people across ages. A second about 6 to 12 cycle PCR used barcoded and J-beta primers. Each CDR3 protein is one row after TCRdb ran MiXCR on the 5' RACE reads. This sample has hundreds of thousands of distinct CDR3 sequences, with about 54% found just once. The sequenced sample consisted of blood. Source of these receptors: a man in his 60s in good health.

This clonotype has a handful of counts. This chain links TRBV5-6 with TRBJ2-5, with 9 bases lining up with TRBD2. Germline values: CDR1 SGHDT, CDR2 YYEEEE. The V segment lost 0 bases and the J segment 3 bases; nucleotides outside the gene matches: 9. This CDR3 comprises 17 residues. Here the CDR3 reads CASSLGRAGGQEETQYF. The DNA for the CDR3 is TGTGCCAGCAGCTTGGGGCGAGCGGGGGGTCAAGAAGAGACCCAGTACTTC.

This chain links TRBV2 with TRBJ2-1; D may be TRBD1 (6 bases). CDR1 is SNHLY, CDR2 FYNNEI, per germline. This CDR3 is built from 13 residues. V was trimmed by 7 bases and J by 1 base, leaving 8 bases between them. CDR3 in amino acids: CASTGTSYNEQFF. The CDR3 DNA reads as TGTGCCAGCACCGGGACATCCTACAATGAGCAGTTCTTC. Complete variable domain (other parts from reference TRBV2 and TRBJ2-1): EPEVTQTPSHQVTQMGQEVILRCVPISNHLYFYWYRQILGQKVEFLVSFYNNEISEKSEIFDDQFSVERPDGSNFTLKIRSTKLEDSAMYFCASTGTSYNEQFFGPGTRLTVL.

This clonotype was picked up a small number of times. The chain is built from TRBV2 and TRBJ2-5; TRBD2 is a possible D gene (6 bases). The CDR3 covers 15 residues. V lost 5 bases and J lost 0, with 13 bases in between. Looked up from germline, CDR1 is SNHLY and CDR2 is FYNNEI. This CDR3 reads CASSWGRLDQETQYF. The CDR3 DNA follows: TGTGCCAGCAGTTGGGGGAGACTAGACCAAGAGACCCAGTACTTC.

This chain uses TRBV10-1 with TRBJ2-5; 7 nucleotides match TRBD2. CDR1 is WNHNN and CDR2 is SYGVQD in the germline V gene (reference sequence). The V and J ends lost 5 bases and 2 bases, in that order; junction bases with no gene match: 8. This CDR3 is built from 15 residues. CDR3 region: CASSKTGTTQETQYF. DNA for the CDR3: TGCGCCAGCAGTAAGACCGGGACTACACAAGAGACCCAGTACTTC.

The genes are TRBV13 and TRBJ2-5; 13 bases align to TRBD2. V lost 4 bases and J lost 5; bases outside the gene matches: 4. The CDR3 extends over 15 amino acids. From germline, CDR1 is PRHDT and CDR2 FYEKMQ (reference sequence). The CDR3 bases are TGTGCCAGCAGCTCCGGGACTAGCGGGGCGGAGACCCAGTACTTC. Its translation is CASSSGTSGAETQYF.

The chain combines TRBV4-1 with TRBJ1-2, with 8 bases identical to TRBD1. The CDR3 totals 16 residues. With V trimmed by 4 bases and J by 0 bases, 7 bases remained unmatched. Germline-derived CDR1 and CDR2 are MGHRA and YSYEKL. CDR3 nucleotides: TGCGCCAGCAGCCGAGACGGACAGGGCCCTAACTATGGCTACACCTTC. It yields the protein CASSRDGQGPNYGYTF.

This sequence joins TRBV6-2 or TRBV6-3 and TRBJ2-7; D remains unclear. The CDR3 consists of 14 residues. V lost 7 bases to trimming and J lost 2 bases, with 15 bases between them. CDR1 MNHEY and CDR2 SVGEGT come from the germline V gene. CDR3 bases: TGTGCCAGCACCGACGGGCAGAGACCCTACGAGCAGTACTTC. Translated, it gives CASTDGQRPYEQYF.

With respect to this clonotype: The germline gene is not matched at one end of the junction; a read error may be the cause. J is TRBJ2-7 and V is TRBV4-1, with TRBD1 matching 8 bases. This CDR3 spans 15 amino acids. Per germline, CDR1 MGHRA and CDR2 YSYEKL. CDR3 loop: CASSQGDRSPYKQYF. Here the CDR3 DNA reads TGCGCCAGCAGCCAAGGGGACAGGAGCCCCTACAAGCAGTACTTC.

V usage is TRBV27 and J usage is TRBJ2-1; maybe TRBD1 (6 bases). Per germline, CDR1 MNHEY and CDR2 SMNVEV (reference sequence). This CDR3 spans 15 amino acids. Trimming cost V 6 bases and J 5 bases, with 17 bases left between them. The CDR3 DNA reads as TGTGCCAGCAGGATACTTGGGGGCGGTAACAATGAGCAGTTCTTC. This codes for CASRILGGGNNEQFF.

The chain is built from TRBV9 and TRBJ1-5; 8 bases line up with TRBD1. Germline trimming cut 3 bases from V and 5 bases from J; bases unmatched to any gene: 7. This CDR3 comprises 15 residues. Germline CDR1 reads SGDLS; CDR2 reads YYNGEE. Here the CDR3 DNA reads TGTGCCAGCAGCGCCGGACAGGGAAAAGATCAGCCCCAGCATTTT. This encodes CASSAGQGKDQPQHF.

CDR3 region: CASSKPAVYEQFF. In nucleotides, the CDR3 is TGTGCCAGCAGCAAACCCGCTGTGTATGAGCAGTTCTTC. This chain uses TRBV7-8 with TRBJ2-1; no clear D gene. Germline-derived CDR1 and CDR2 are SGHVS and FQNEAQ. V was clipped by 5 bases and J by 8 bases, with 13 bases between them. The CDR3 covers 13 residues.

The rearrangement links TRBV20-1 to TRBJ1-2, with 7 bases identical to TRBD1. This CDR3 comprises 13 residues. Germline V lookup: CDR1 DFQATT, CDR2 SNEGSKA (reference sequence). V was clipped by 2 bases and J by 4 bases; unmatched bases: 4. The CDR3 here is CSARTGTAYGYTF. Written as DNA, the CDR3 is TGCAGTGCTAGAACCGGGACAGCCTATGGCTACACCTTC.

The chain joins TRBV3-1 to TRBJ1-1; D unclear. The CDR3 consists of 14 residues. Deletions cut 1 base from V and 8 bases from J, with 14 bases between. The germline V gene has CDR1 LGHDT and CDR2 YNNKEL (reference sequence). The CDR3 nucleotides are TGTGCCAGCAGCCAAGGGGGTAGACGGCGGGAAGCTTTCTTT. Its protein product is CASSQGGRRREAFF.

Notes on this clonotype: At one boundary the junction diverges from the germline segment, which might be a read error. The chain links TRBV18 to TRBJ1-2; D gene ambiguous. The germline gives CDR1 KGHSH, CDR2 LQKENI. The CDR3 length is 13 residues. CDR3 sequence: CASSPPRLDGYTF. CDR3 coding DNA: TGTGCCAGCTCACCACCCAGATTGGATGGTTACACCTTC. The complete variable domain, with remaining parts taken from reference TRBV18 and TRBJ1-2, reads NAGVMQNPRHLVRRRGQEARLRCSPMKGHSHVYWYRQLPEEGLKFMVYLQKENIIDESGMPKERFSAEFPKEGPSILRIQQVVRGDSAAYFCASSPPRLDGYTFGSGTRLTVV.

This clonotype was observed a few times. The DNA for the CDR3 is TGCAGCGTGCCTGACAGGGGTGAAGAGACCCAGTACTTC. Translation gives CSVPDRGEETQYF. The rearrangement links TRBV29-1 to TRBJ2-5; 8 nucleotides match TRBD1. Trimming cost V 6 bases and J 3 bases; bases outside gene matches: 6. Germline V lookup: CDR1 SQVTM, CDR2 ANQGSEA. This CDR3 is built from 13 residues.

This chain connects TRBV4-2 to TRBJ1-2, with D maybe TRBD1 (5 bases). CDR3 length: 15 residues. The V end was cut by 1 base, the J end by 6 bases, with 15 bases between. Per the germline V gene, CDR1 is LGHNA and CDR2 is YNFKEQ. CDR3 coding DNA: TGTGCCAGCAGCCAAGTAACGCAGGGATCGAATGGCTACACCTTC. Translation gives CASSQVTQGSNGYTF.

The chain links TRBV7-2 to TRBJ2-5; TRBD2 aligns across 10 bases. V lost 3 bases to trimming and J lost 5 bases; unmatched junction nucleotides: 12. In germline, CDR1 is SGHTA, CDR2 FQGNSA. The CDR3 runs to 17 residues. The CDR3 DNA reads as TGTGCCAGCAGCTTTGCGGCTAGCGGGGGCCACCGGGAGACCCAGTACTTC. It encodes CASSFAASGGHRETQYF.

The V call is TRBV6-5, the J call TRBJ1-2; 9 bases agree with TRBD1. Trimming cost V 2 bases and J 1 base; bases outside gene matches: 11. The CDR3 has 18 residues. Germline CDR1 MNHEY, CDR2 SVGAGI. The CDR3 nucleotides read TGTGCCAGCAGTTACACACAGGGGGCCGGTCCCCTTAACTATGGCTACACCTTC. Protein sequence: CASSYTQGAGPLNYGYTF.

CDR3 in DNA: TGTGCCAGTAGTATCGACGGGACAGGTCAAGAGACCCAGTACTTC. This gives the protein CASSIDGTGQETQYF. The genes are TRBV19 and TRBJ2-5; 8 bases line up with TRBD1. Trimming cost V 3 bases and J 2 bases; bases outside gene matches: 5. This CDR3 has 15 residues. Germline CDR1 is LNHDA and CDR2 is SQIVND (reference sequence).

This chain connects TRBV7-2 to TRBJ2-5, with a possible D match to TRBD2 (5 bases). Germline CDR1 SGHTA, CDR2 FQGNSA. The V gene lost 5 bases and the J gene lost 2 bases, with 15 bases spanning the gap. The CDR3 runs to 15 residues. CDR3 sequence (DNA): TGTGCCAGCAGCCCCTTGCCGGGATATCAAGAGACCCAGTACTTC. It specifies CASSPLPGYQETQYF.

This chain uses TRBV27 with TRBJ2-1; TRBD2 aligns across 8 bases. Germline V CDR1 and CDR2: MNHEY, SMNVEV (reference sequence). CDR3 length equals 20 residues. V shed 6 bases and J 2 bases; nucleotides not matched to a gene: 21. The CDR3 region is CASSSSRGRSGVFTYNEQFF. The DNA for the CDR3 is TGTGCCAGCAGCAGTTCAAGAGGCCGTAGCGGGGTGTTCACCTACAATGAGCAGTTCTTC.

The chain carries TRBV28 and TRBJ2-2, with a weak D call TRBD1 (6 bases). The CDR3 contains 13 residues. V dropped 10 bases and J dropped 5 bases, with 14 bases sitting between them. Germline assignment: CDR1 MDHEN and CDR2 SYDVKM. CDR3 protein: CATMGARTGELFF. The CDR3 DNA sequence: TGTGCCACTATGGGGGCGCGTACCGGGGAGCTGTTTTTT. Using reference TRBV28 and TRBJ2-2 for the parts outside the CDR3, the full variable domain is DVKVTQSSRYLVKRTGEKVFLECVQDMDHENMFWYRQDPGLGLRLIYFSYDVKMKEKGDIPEGYSVSREKKERFSLILESASTNQTSMYLCATMGARTGELFFGEGSRLTVL.

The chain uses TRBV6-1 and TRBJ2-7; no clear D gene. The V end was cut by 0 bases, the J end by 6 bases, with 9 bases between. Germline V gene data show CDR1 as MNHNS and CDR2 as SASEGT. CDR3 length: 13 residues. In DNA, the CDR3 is TGTGCCAGCAGTGAAGCCCGCAGGCGCGAGCAGTACTTC. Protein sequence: CASSEARRREQYF.

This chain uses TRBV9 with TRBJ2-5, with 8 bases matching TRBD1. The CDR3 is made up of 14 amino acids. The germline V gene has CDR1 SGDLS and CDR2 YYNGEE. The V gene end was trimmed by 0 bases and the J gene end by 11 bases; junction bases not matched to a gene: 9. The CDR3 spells CASSVGTGRNEQYF. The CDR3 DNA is TGTGCCAGCAGCGTAGGGACAGGGAGGAATGAGCAGTACTTC.

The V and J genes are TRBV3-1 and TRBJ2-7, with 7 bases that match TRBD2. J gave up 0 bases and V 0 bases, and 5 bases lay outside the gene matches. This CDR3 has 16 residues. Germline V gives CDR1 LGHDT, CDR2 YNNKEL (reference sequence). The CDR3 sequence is CASSQDWGGTSYEQYF. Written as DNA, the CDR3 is TGTGCCAGCAGCCAAGATTGGGGAGGGACCTCCTACGAGCAGTACTTC.

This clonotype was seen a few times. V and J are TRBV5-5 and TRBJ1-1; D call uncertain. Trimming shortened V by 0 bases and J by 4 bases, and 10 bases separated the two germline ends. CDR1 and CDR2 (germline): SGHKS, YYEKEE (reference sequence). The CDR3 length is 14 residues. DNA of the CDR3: TGTGCCAGCAGCTTGGGAGTGAGCAGCACTGAAGCTTTCTTT. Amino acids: CASSLGVSSTEAFF.

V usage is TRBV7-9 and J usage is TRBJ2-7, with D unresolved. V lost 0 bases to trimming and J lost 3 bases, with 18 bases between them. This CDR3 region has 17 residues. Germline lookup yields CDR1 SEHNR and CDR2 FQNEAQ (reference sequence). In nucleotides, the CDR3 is TGTGCCAGCAGCTTAGCCATTGCGGCTAACGACGGCTACGAGCAGTACTTC. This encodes CASSLAIAANDGYEQYF.